This entry lists 23 T cell receptor beta chains sequenced from one sample in a study of shared T cell receptors in the human thymus (dated by TCRdb to about 2021). The library was generated by the immunoSEQ multiplex PCR assay. The table comes from immuneACCESS by way of TCRdb, which keeps in-frame sequences with V and J called. Part of the clones is missing from these tables; in studies checked, under half for an unresolved V gene and the rest for unknown reasons. The sample has more than 550,000 clones on record, over 75% of them singletons. The top ten clonotypes cover 0.0094% of the sample. These records were also assigned to another study, of human thymus T cells.

The specimen was thymocytes. The receptor set was obtained from a boy in the first two years of life with a congenital heart defect. Donor details come from another sample of the same person, matched by shared clones.

V usage is TRBV28 and J usage is TRBJ2-7; 9 nucleotides agree with TRBD1. This CDR3 region has 15 residues. Per germline, CDR1 MDHEN and CDR2 SYDVKM. J lost 7 bases, V lost 5 bases, and 12 bases had no gene match. The CDR3 DNA sequence: TGTGCCAGCAGTACGCCCCGGGACAGGGTAGAAGAGCAGTACTTC. Translation: CASSTPRDRVEEQYF.

This rearrangement joins TRBV30 to TRBJ1-5; maybe TRBD1 (6 bases). Trimming stripped 1 base from V and 2 bases from J, with 6 bases between. The CDR3 extends over 13 amino acids. CDR1 GTSNPN and CDR2 SVGIG come from the germline V gene (reference sequence). The CDR3 DNA reads TGTGCCTGGAGTGGGACAGGCAATCAGCCCCAGCATTTT. Encoded protein: CAWSGTGNQPQHF.

V usage is TRBV27 and J usage is TRBJ2-5; a possible D gene is TRBD2 (5 bases). Germline CDR1 and CDR2: MNHEY and SMNVEV (reference sequence). CDR3 length: 11 amino acids. Between the trimmed V and J ends, which lost 8 bases and 2 bases, there was a span of 6 bases. CDR3 in DNA: TGTGCCAGCGGACTTCAAGAGACCCAGTACTTC. As protein: CASGLQETQYF.

The J gene is TRBJ1-1, the V gene TRBV7-9; the D is unclear. The CDR3 contains 14 residues. Germline V gene lookup returns CDR1 SEHNR and CDR2 FQNEAQ (reference sequence). Trimming pared 1 base from V and 1 base from J, leaving 7 bases between. DNA for the CDR3: TGTGCCAGCAGCTTAGTCGAGGGGAACACTGAAGCTTTCTTT. Its protein product is CASSLVEGNTEAFF.

V gene TRBV7-9 combines with J gene TRBJ2-7; TRBD2 matches at 9 bases. V lost 8 bases to trimming and J lost 5 bases; unmatched junction nucleotides: 19. This CDR3 region has 17 residues. Germline V CDR1 and CDR2: SEHNR, FQNEAQ (reference sequence). The CDR3, as DNA: TGTGCCAGCTCCCTCGTTACTAGCGGGTCCGTGGAGGACGAGCAGTACTTC. Its protein is CASSLVTSGSVEDEQYF.

The J gene is TRBJ2-7, the V gene TRBV5-1, with 8 bases matching TRBD1. Trimming cost V 0 bases and J 6 bases; bases outside gene matches: 2. From germline, CDR1 is SGHRS and CDR2 YFSETQ. This CDR3 is 13 amino acids long. Here the CDR3 reads CASSLDRGVEQYF. CDR3 DNA: TGCGCCAGCAGCTTGGACAGGGGGGTCGAGCAGTACTTC.

This chain joins TRBV2 and TRBJ2-7; D is possibly TRBD2 (5 bases). In germline, CDR1 is SNHLY, CDR2 FYNNEI. Between the trimmed V and J ends, which lost 4 bases and 3 bases, there was a span of 16 bases. The CDR3 loop spans 15 amino acids. DNA of the CDR3: TGTGCCAGCAGTGGGAGCCAGTTGAGGGACTACGAGCAGTACTTC. Amino acids: CASSGSQLRDYEQYF. Full variable domain (remainder filled in from reference TRBV2 and TRBJ2-7): EPEVTQTPSHQVTQMGQEVILRCVPISNHLYFYWYRQILGQKVEFLVSFYNNEISEKSEIFDDQFSVERPDGSNFTLKIRSTKLEDSAMYFCASSGSQLRDYEQYFGPGTRLTVT.

The count of this clone is one. The CDR3 DNA follows: TGCGCCAGCAGCCAAGATCTAGCGGTCGACACCGGGGAGCTGTTTTTT. Translation gives CASSQDLAVDTGELFF. The chain links TRBV4-1 to TRBJ2-2, with 7 nucleotides matching TRBD2. This CDR3 has 16 residues. CDR1 and CDR2 (germline): MGHRA, YSYEKL. V shed 0 bases, J shed 3 bases, and the junction held 4 bases outside the gene matches.

J is TRBJ1-4 and V is TRBV7-6; D not certain. Deletions cut 2 bases from V and 4 bases from J, with 5 bases between. The CDR3 spans 13 residues. CDR1 is SGHVS and CDR2 is FNYEAQ in the germline V gene. Written as DNA, the CDR3 is TGTGCCAGCAGCTTATGGCTTAATGAAAAACTGTTTTTT. This codes for CASSLWLNEKLFF. The entire variable domain, with the rest obtained from reference TRBV7-6 and TRBJ1-4, is as follows: GAGVSQSPRYKVTKRGQDVALRCDPISGHVSLYWYRQALGQGPEFLTYFNYEAQQDKSGLPNDRFSAERPEGSISTLTIQRTEQRDSAMYRCASSLWLNEKLFFGSGTQLSVL.

The chain joins TRBV5-8 to TRBJ2-7; D remains unclear. There are 14 residues in the CDR3. CDR1 and CDR2 (germline): SGHTS, YDEGEE. Trimming removed 3 bases at V and 2 bases at J, with 12 bases between. The CDR3 DNA is TGTGCCAGCAGCTATACCAGGAAAACCTACGAGCAGTACTTC. Translating it yields CASSYTRKTYEQYF.

This clone was found once. The chain combines TRBV4-1 with TRBJ2-5, with 9 bases matching TRBD2. Germline-derived CDR1 and CDR2 are MGHRA and YSYEKL. The CDR3 sequence is 19 residues long. The V gene end was trimmed by 0 bases and the J gene end by 2 bases; junction bases not matched to a gene: 13. CDR3 nucleotides: TGCGCCAGCAGCCAAGATAGACGGCGGGGGGGCCTGGGGCAAGAGACCCAGTACTTC. This codes for CASSQDRRRGGLGQETQYF.

The rearrangement links TRBV19 to TRBJ2-1; weak D call: TRBD2 (5 bases). The V end lost 6 bases, the J end lost 9 bases, and 21 bases lay between the germline ends. This CDR3 region has 15 residues. Germline V gene lookup returns CDR1 LNHDA and CDR2 SQIVND (reference sequence). CDR3 sequence (DNA): TGTGCCAGTAGCGGAGGCTACCCGGAGAGGAGTGAGCAGTTCTTC. This gives the protein CASSGGYPERSEQFF.

CDR3: CASSRVPGRNYEQYF. In nucleotides, the CDR3 is TGTGCCAGCAGCAGAGTCCCGGGTCGGAACTACGAGCAGTACTTC. The rearrangement links TRBV28 to TRBJ2-7; D ambiguous. The germline gives CDR1 MDHEN, CDR2 SYDVKM. The CDR3 totals 15 residues. V lost 6 bases and J lost 3, with 18 bases in between.

V usage is TRBV6-5 and J usage is TRBJ1-1; the D gene is possibly TRBD1 (5 bases). V was trimmed by 5 bases and J by 4 bases, leaving 14 bases between them. The CDR3 length is 14 residues. Germline CDR1 is MNHEY and CDR2 is SVGAGI. CDR3 nucleotides: TGTGCCAGCAGTCCGCAGGGCCCTCTCACTGAAGCTTTCTTT. Amino acid sequence: CASSPQGPLTEAFF.

The V gene is TRBV27, the J gene TRBJ2-3, with 7 bases lining up with TRBD1. The CDR3 length is 17 residues. The ends lost 5 bases at V and 0 bases at J; junction bases unmatched: 11. Germline V gene data show CDR1 as MNHEY and CDR2 as SMNVEV (reference sequence). The CDR3 loop reads CASSGTKPGQSTDTQYF. CDR3 sequence (DNA): TGTGCCAGCAGTGGAACAAAGCCGGGACAGAGCACAGATACGCAGTATTTT.

The V call is TRBV28, the J call TRBJ1-1; 9 bases map to TRBD1. CDR3 size: 16 residues. V trimming: 5 bases; J trimming: 3 bases; junction bases outside the gene matches: 10. Germline V lookup: CDR1 MDHEN, CDR2 SYDVKM. CDR3 loop: CASSPRQGGGDTEAFF. The CDR3 DNA is TGTGCCAGCAGTCCCAGACAGGGGGGGGGAGACACTGAAGCTTTCTTT.

The genes are TRBV5-1 and TRBJ2-7; TRBD1 is a possible D gene (6 bases). This CDR3 spans 17 amino acids. Germline CDR1 and CDR2: SGHRS and YFSETQ. Trimming cost V 3 bases and J 0 bases, with 19 bases left between them. In nucleotides, the CDR3 is TGCGCCAGCAGCTGCAGGGGCGACAGGCCAAACTCCTACGAGCAGTACTTC. Amino acids: CASSCRGDRPNSYEQYF.

The chain recombines TRBV6-5 with TRBJ1-4; TRBD1 matches at 7 bases. After removal of 2 bases from V and 0 bases from J, the junction contained 3 bases not matched to a gene. This CDR3 has 16 residues. Germline CDR1 is MNHEY and CDR2 is SVGAGI. DNA for the CDR3: TGTGCCAGCAGTTACGACGGACAGGCAACTAATGAAAAACTGTTTTTT. Its translation: CASSYDGQATNEKLFF.

This clone was recorded only once. The rearrangement joins TRBV7-9 to TRBJ1-3; no clear D. From germline, CDR1 is SEHNR and CDR2 FQNEAQ (reference sequence). CDR3 length: 14 amino acids. Trimming removed 3 bases at V and 0 bases at J, with 6 bases between. DNA of the CDR3: TGTGCCAGCAGCTTCCGGGACTCTGGAAACACCATATATTTT. Its translation: CASSFRDSGNTIYF.

The CDR3: CASSTRDRPLHYGYTF. Here the CDR3 DNA reads TGTGCCAGTAGTACCCGGGACAGGCCCCTCCACTATGGCTACACCTTC. V usage is TRBV19 and J usage is TRBJ1-2, with 8 nucleotides matching TRBD1. The CDR3 extends over 16 amino acids. V was pared by 4 bases and J by 3 bases, with 10 bases of the junction left unmatched. Germline V gene lookup returns CDR1 LNHDA and CDR2 SQIVND (reference sequence).

J is TRBJ1-1 and V is TRBV5-4; D ambiguous. CDR3 size: 15 residues. In germline, CDR1 is SGHNT, CDR2 YYREEE (reference sequence). The ends were cut back, 1 base at V and 4 bases at J, with 14 bases in the middle. The CDR3 loop is CASSLWREGATEAFF. CDR3 sequence (DNA): TGTGCCAGCAGCTTGTGGAGGGAGGGTGCCACTGAAGCTTTCTTT.

The rearrangement joins TRBV19 to TRBJ2-7; the match to TRBD2 covers 10 bases. Germline V gives CDR1 LNHDA, CDR2 SQIVND (reference sequence). The CDR3 runs 15 residues. V lost 5 bases to trimming and J lost 2 bases; unmatched junction nucleotides: 6. The DNA of the CDR3 is TGTGCCAGTAGTTCGAAGCGGGGGGGTACCTACGAGCAGTACTTC. Amino acids: CASSSKRGGTYEQYF.

The gene calls are TRBV14 and TRBJ1-2; 8 nucleotides agree with TRBD1. Germline V gene lookup returns CDR1 SGHDN and CDR2 FVKESK. The junction had 19 bases not matched to a gene; V was cut back by 2 bases and J by 2 bases. CDR3 length: 20 amino acids. The CDR3 here is CASSQKDRSRDRILNYGYTF. CDR3 sequence (DNA): TGTGCCAGCAGCCAAAAAGACAGGTCCCGGGACAGGATTTTGAACTATGGCTACACCTTC.